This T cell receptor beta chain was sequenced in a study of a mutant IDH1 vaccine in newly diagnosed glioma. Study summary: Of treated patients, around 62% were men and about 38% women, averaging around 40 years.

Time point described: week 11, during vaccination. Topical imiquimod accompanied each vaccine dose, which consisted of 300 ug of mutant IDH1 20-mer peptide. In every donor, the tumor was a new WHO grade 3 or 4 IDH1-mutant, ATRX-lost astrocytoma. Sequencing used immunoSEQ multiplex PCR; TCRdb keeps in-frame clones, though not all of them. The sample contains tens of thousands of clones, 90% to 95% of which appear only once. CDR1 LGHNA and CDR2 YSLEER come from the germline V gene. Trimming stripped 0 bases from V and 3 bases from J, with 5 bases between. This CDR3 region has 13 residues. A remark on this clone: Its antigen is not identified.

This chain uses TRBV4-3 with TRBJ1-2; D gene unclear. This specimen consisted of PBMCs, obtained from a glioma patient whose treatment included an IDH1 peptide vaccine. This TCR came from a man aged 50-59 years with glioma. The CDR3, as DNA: TGCGCCAGCAGCCAAGATTTCGACTATGGCTACACCTTC. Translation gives CASSQDFDYGYTF.